Listed below are T cell receptor beta chains from one sample, sequenced in a study of T cells in localized non-small cell lung cancer. Produced via immunoSEQ multiplex PCR; TCRdb's table is partial and in-frame only. The table has around 22,000 clones, about 91% seen once. The sequences come from peripheral blood mononuclear cells, collected before any cancer treatment. The receptors come from a woman aged 40-70 years with stage III lung adenocarcinoma. Each CDR3 is given with its conserved first and last residue. Fields, in order: clone size, J gene, D gene, V gene, CDR3 protein, CDR3 DNA. The D gene is left open where the match is weak. Clone size appears in some rows only: once, few, many, or a class for an expanded clone.

abundance: once
j_gene: TRBJ2-1
d_gene: NA
v_gene: TRBV20-1
CDR3aa: CSASRGDEQFF
CDR3nt: TGCAGTGCTTCCAGGGGGGATGAGCAGTTCTTC

abundance: NA
j_gene: TRBJ2-7
d_gene: TRBD1
v_gene: TRBV11-2
CDR3aa: CASSRRTGLLLSYEQYF
CDR3nt: TGTGCCAGCAGCCGCAGGACAGGGCTCCTTCTCTCCTACGAGCAGTACTTC

abundance: NA
j_gene: TRBJ2-1
d_gene: NA
v_gene: TRBV30
CDR3aa: CAWRKTSFGNEQFF
CDR3nt: TGTGCCTGGAGAAAAACTAGTTTTGGCAATGAGCAGTTCTTC

abundance: NA
j_gene: TRBJ2-7
d_gene: NA
v_gene: TRBV4-2
CDR3aa: CASSQTTELYEQYF
CDR3nt: TGTGCCAGCAGCCAAACAACGGAGCTCTACGAGCAGTACTTC

abundance: NA
j_gene: TRBJ1-5
d_gene: NA
v_gene: TRBV5-6
CDR3aa: CASSLYGGVGSNQPQHF
CDR3nt: TGTGCCAGCAGCTTGTATGGCGGCGTGGGGAGCAATCAGCCCCAGCATTTT

abundance: NA
j_gene: TRBJ1-5
d_gene: NA
v_gene: TRBV5-8
CDR3aa: CASSPEGYSNQPQHF
CDR3nt: TGTGCCAGCAGCCCGGAGGGGTATAGCAATCAGCCCCAGCATTTT

abundance: NA
j_gene: TRBJ1-4
d_gene: NA
v_gene: TRBV28
CDR3aa: CASSGSGGSNEKLFF
CDR3nt: TGTGCCAGCAGTGGAAGTGGGGGCTCGAACGAAAAACTGTTTTTT

abundance: NA
j_gene: TRBJ1-2
d_gene: NA
v_gene: TRBV30
CDR3aa: CAWSVTGDGYTF
CDR3nt: TGTGCCTGGAGTGTAACGGGGGATGGCTACACCTTC

abundance: NA
j_gene: TRBJ1-3
d_gene: NA
v_gene: TRBV6-1
CDR3aa: CASSDGISGNTIYF
CDR3nt: TGTGCCAGCAGTGATGGCATCTCTGGAAACACCATATATTTT

abundance: NA
j_gene: TRBJ2-5
d_gene: NA
v_gene: TRBV5-1
CDR3aa: CASSLHQETQYF
CDR3nt: TGCGCCAGCAGCTTACATCAAGAGACCCAGTACTTC

abundance: NA
j_gene: TRBJ2-2
d_gene: TRBD1
v_gene: TRBV7-9
CDR3aa: CASSQRGQGASGELFF
CDR3nt: TGTGCCAGCAGCCAGAGGGGACAGGGGGCGTCCGGGGAGCTGTTTTTT

abundance: NA
j_gene: TRBJ2-3
d_gene: TRBD2
v_gene: TRBV27
CDR3aa: CASQGLAKWDTQYF
CDR3nt: TGTGCCAGCCAGGGACTAGCGAAGTGGGATACGCAGTATTTT

abundance: NA
j_gene: TRBJ1-4
d_gene: NA
v_gene: TRBV4-2
CDR3aa: CASSPGSGNEKLFF
CDR3nt: TGTGCCAGCAGCCCGGGCTCGGGGAATGAAAAACTGTTTTTT

abundance: NA
j_gene: TRBJ2-2
d_gene: TRBD1
v_gene: TRBV7-2
CDR3aa: CASSVDRGGTRELFF
CDR3nt: TGTGCCAGCAGCGTGGACAGGGGGGGCACCCGGGAGCTGTTTTTT

abundance: NA
j_gene: TRBJ2-6
d_gene: NA
v_gene: TRBV9
CDR3aa: CASTGGRREGSGANVLTF
CDR3nt: TGTGCCAGCACCGGGGGCAGGAGGGAGGGGTCTGGGGCCAACGTCCTGACTTTC

abundance: NA
j_gene: TRBJ1-1
d_gene: NA
v_gene: TRBV30
CDR3aa: CAWSPGNTEAFF
CDR3nt: TGTGCCTGGAGTCCCGGGAACACTGAAGCTTTCTTT

abundance: NA
j_gene: TRBJ2-3
d_gene: NA
v_gene: TRBV7-2
CDR3aa: CASSRDREVDTQYF
CDR3nt: TGTGCCAGCAGCCGCGACAGGGAGGTAGATACGCAGTATTTT

abundance: NA
j_gene: TRBJ1-1
d_gene: NA
v_gene: TRBV7-6
CDR3aa: CASSLRNSINTEAFF
CDR3nt: TGTGCCAGCAGCTTACGGAACAGCATCAACACTGAAGCTTTCTTT

abundance: NA
j_gene: TRBJ1-5
d_gene: NA
v_gene: TRBV19
CDR3aa: CASSFRDKNQPQHF
CDR3nt: TGTGCCAGTAGTTTCCGGGACAAGAATCAGCCCCAGCATTTT

abundance: NA
j_gene: TRBJ2-1
d_gene: NA
v_gene: TRBV6-1
CDR3aa: CGSGYLSYNEQFF
CDR3nt: TGTGGTAGTGGCTACCTCTCCTACAATGAGCAGTTCTTC

abundance: NA
j_gene: TRBJ1-1
d_gene: NA
v_gene: TRBV11-2
CDR3aa: CASSLADRMNTEAFF
CDR3nt: TGTGCCAGCAGCTTAGCCGACAGAATGAACACTGAAGCTTTCTTT

abundance: once
j_gene: TRBJ1-1
d_gene: TRBD1
v_gene: TRBV19
CDR3aa: CASSIGRGQVMNTEAFF
CDR3nt: TGTGCCAGTAGTATAGGTCGGGGACAGGTTATGAACACTGAAGCTTTCTTT

abundance: NA
j_gene: TRBJ2-5
d_gene: NA
v_gene: TRBV5-6
CDR3aa: CASSRRRWGQETQYF
CDR3nt: TGTGCCAGCAGTCGAAGGAGGTGGGGGCAAGAGACCCAGTACTTC

abundance: NA
j_gene: TRBJ1-1
d_gene: NA
v_gene: TRBV14
CDR3aa: CASSLDRPNTEAFF
CDR3nt: TGTGCCAGCAGCCTCGACAGACCGAACACTGAAGCTTTCTTT

abundance: NA
j_gene: TRBJ2-5
d_gene: TRBD1
v_gene: TRBV5-1
CDR3aa: CASSRSPGQQETQYF
CDR3nt: TGCGCCAGCAGTAGAAGTCCGGGACAGCAAGAGACCCAGTACTTC

abundance: NA
j_gene: TRBJ2-1
d_gene: NA
v_gene: TRBV6-4
CDR3aa: CATDSGSGLPYSSYNEQFF
CDR3nt: TGTGCCACCGATTCTGGTAGCGGACTTCCCTACAGCTCCTACAATGAGCAGTTCTTC

abundance: medium-sized
j_gene: TRBJ2-7
d_gene: TRBD1
v_gene: TRBV5-1
CDR3aa: CASSPRGQVSYEQYF
CDR3nt: TGCGCCAGCAGCCCCCGCGGACAGGTATCCTACGAGCAGTACTTC

abundance: NA
j_gene: TRBJ1-5
d_gene: NA
v_gene: TRBV19
CDR3aa: CASSADGFYQPQHF
CDR3nt: TGTGCCAGTAGTGCCGACGGATTCTATCAGCCCCAGCATTTT

abundance: few
j_gene: TRBJ1-2
d_gene: TRBD1
v_gene: TRBV9
CDR3aa: CASSALTGKVAGYTF
CDR3nt: TGTGCCAGCAGCGCTCTGACAGGGAAAGTTGCTGGCTACACCTTC

abundance: NA
j_gene: TRBJ2-3
d_gene: TRBD2
v_gene: TRBV7-2
CDR3aa: CASSPRSAGGRRTDTQYF
CDR3nt: TGTGCCAGCAGCCCGAGATCCGCGGGGGGCCGCCGCACAGATACGCAGTATTTT

abundance: NA
j_gene: TRBJ2-1
d_gene: TRBD2
v_gene: TRBV5-1
CDR3aa: CASTTGGTSGSNEQFF
CDR3nt: TGCGCCAGCACCACGGGGGGGACTAGCGGGAGTAATGAGCAGTTCTTC

abundance: NA
j_gene: TRBJ1-4
d_gene: NA
v_gene: TRBV19
CDR3aa: CASSIDRGREKLFF
CDR3nt: TGTGCCAGTAGTATAGATCGGGGACGTGAAAAACTGTTTTTT

abundance: NA
j_gene: TRBJ2-6
d_gene: NA
v_gene: TRBV7-6
CDR3aa: CASSSDISSGANVLTF
CDR3nt: TGTGCCAGCAGCTCCGACATAAGCTCTGGGGCCAACGTCCTGACTTTC

abundance: NA
j_gene: TRBJ2-3
d_gene: NA
v_gene: TRBV5-1
CDR3aa: CASPSGGRDTQYF
CDR3nt: TGCGCCAGCCCCTCCGGGGGGCGAGATACGCAGTATTTT

abundance: NA
j_gene: TRBJ2-3
d_gene: TRBD2
v_gene: TRBV7-3
CDR3aa: CASSRLAGSTDTQYF
CDR3nt: TGTGCCAGCAGCCGACTAGCGGGTAGCACAGATACGCAGTATTTT

abundance: NA
j_gene: TRBJ1-5
d_gene: NA
v_gene: TRBV7-2
CDR3aa: CASSFGDGGQPQHF
CDR3nt: TGTGCCAGCAGCTTTGGCGACGGAGGGCAGCCCCAGCATTTT

abundance: once
j_gene: TRBJ1-4
d_gene: TRBD1
v_gene: TRBV10-3
CDR3aa: CAISVQGAGEKLFF
CDR3nt: TGTGCCATCAGTGTACAGGGGGCAGGGGAAAAACTGTTTTTT

abundance: NA
j_gene: TRBJ2-1
d_gene: NA
v_gene: TRBV25-1
CDR3aa: CASSEYGRDNEQFF
CDR3nt: TGTGCCAGCAGTGAATATGGTCGAGACAATGAGCAGTTCTTC

abundance: NA
j_gene: TRBJ2-2
d_gene: NA
v_gene: TRBV5-1
CDR3aa: CASSLGVTRDTGELFF
CDR3nt: TGCGCCAGCAGCTTGGGAGTAACTAGAGACACCGGGGAGCTGTTTTTT

abundance: NA
j_gene: TRBJ2-3
d_gene: NA
v_gene: TRBV5-1
CDR3aa: CASSLVGTSTDTQYF
CDR3nt: TGCGCCAGCAGCTTGGTTGGGACTAGCACAGATACGCAGTATTTT

abundance: NA
j_gene: TRBJ2-3
d_gene: NA
v_gene: TRBV7-8
CDR3aa: CASSSPGSTDTQYF
CDR3nt: TGTGCCAGCAGCTCTCCCGGCAGCACAGATACGCAGTATTTT

abundance: NA
j_gene: TRBJ2-7
d_gene: NA
v_gene: TRBV2
CDR3aa: CASRAGIMNEQYF
CDR3nt: TGTGCCAGCAGAGCCGGGATTATGAACGAGCAGTACTTC

abundance: NA
j_gene: TRBJ2-2
d_gene: NA
v_gene: TRBV19
CDR3aa: CASSIVGTGRTGELFF
CDR3nt: TGTGCCAGTAGTATAGTGGGAACAGGGCGAACCGGGGAGCTGTTTTTT

abundance: NA
j_gene: TRBJ1-2
d_gene: TRBD1
v_gene: TRBV7-9
CDR3aa: CASSFQGGNYGYTF
CDR3nt: TGTGCCAGCAGCTTCCAGGGGGGCAACTATGGCTACACCTTC

abundance: NA
j_gene: TRBJ1-2
d_gene: NA
v_gene: TRBV27
CDR3aa: CASSLGQADYGYTF
CDR3nt: TGTGCCAGCAGTTTGGGGCAGGCGGATTATGGCTACACCTTC

abundance: NA
j_gene: TRBJ2-3
d_gene: NA
v_gene: TRBV20-1
CDR3aa: CSASTDTQYF
CDR3nt: TGCAGTGCTAGCACAGATACGCAGTATTTT